Below, 10 T cell receptor beta chains from the same sample are listed, as sequenced in a study of blood T cell repertoires in COVID-19. Data came from immunoSEQ multiplex PCR; TCRdb stores just in-frame clones and leaves some out. This table holds about 360,000 clones, 87% found once. Sequencing was performed on PBMCs or T cells enriched from blood (not recorded which). The receptors stem from a man aged 25 to 40 who had recovered from COVID-19.

This chain uses TRBV12-5 with TRBJ1-6; D unresolved. CDR3 length: 17 residues. Per germline, CDR1 LGHNT and CDR2 FRNRAP. V was clipped by 4 bases and J by 0 bases, with 13 bases between them. CDR3 DNA sequence: TGTGCTAGTGGTTCTAAGGGCGCGGGCTCCTATAATTCACCCCTCCACTTT. Its translation: CASGSKGAGSYNSPLHF.

This chain links TRBV27 with TRBJ1-1; D possibly corresponds to TRBD1 (5 bases). The CDR3 contains 15 residues. CDR1 and CDR2 from the germline V gene are MNHEY and SMNVEV (reference sequence). The V and J ends lost 4 bases and 1 base respectively, with 13 bases between them. CDR3 sequence: CASSSGGLRNTEAFF. CDR3 bases: TGTGCCAGCAGTTCTGGGGGACTAAGGAACACTGAAGCTTTCTTT.

The rearrangement uses TRBV13 and TRBJ2-7; the match to TRBD1 covers 7 bases. This CDR3 spans 13 amino acids. V lost 4 bases to trimming and J lost 5 bases; unmatched junction nucleotides: 5. CDR1 and CDR2 (germline): PRHDT, FYEKMQ (reference sequence). CDR3 sequence: CASSWGQIHEQYF. CDR3 bases: TGTGCCAGCAGCTGGGGACAGATCCACGAGCAGTACTTC.

The chain employs TRBV28 and TRBJ2-7; the match to TRBD1 covers 10 bases. Trimming at V came to 5 bases and at J to 4 bases, leaving 5 bases not matched to a gene. The CDR3 has 14 amino acids. CDR1 and CDR2 (germline): MDHEN, SYDVKM. The CDR3 sequence is CASSLTGGRYEQYF. CDR3 DNA: TGTGCCAGCAGTCTGACAGGGGGCCGGTACGAGCAGTACTTC. Variable domain in full (rest from reference TRBV28 and TRBJ2-7): DVKVTQSSRYLVKRTGEKVFLECVQDMDHENMFWYRQDPGLGLRLIYFSYDVKMKEKGDIPEGYSVSREKKERFSLILESASTNQTSMYLCASSLTGGRYEQYFGPGTRLTVT.

The rearrangement joins TRBV6-2 or TRBV6-3 to TRBJ2-2; no firm D call. This CDR3 region has 12 residues. Trimming took 5 bases from V and 4 from J, leaving 5 bases between them. Germline CDR1 MNHEY, CDR2 SVGEGT. DNA for the CDR3: TGTGCCAGCAGTCTTTCCACCGGGGAGCTGTTTTTT. As protein: CASSLSTGELFF.

Comment on this clone: Other nucleotide sequences in the sample specify the same CDR3. The chain recombines TRBV19 with TRBJ1-3; no clear D. Germline CDR1 is LNHDA and CDR2 is SQIVND (reference sequence). This CDR3 spans 13 amino acids. Trimming cost V 1 base and J 4 bases, with 5 bases left between them. Here the CDR3 reads CASSIGAGNTIYF. CDR3 coding DNA: TGTGCCAGTAGTATAGGGGCAGGAAACACCATATATTTT.

The gene calls are TRBV18 and TRBJ1-1, with 8 nucleotides matching TRBD1. The CDR3 sequence is 16 residues long. With 6 bases clipped from V and 1 base from J, the junction kept 10 bases outside the gene matches. CDR1 and CDR2 from the germline V gene are KGHSH and LQKENI. Written as DNA, the CDR3 is TGTGCCAGCTCTTCCCAGACAGGGGCCGGGAACACTGAAGCTTTCTTT. This gives the protein CASSSQTGAGNTEAFF.

This chain joins TRBV2 and TRBJ2-2; D might be TRBD1 (6 bases). Trimming took off 6 bases at V and 5 bases at J, with 22 bases between the two ends. The CDR3 covers 17 residues. The germline V gene has CDR1 SNHLY and CDR2 FYNNEI. The CDR3 DNA follows: TGTGCCAGCAGGGGGGAACAGGGCGGTGTAGTAACCGGGGAGCTGTTTTTT. Translating it yields CASRGEQGGVVTGELFF.

This clone was counted between two and nine times. The chain has TRBV3-1 (or the pseudogene TRBV3-2) and TRBJ1-1, with D tentatively TRBD1 (6 bases). Deletions cut 5 bases from V and 5 bases from J, with 18 bases between. Germline CDR1 and CDR2: LGHDT and YNNKEL (reference sequence). This CDR3 has 15 residues. CDR3 residues: CASSANTGSGTEAFF. Written as DNA, the CDR3 is TGTGCCAGCAGCGCGAATACAGGGTCGGGGACTGAAGCTTTCTTT.

This chain uses TRBV7-9 with TRBJ2-3; 10 bases agree with TRBD2. The germline CDR1 and CDR2 sequences are SEHNR and FQNEAQ (reference sequence). Trimming took 6 bases from V and 6 from J; bases not matched to a gene: 6. The CDR3 runs 14 residues. CDR3 amino acids: CASSSERGGDTQYF. CDR3 in DNA: TGTGCCAGCAGTTCCGAGCGGGGGGGCGATACGCAGTATTTT. The variable domain in full, completed from reference TRBV7-9 and TRBJ2-3, reads DTGVSQNPRHKITKRGQNVTFRCDPISEHNRLYWYRQTLGQGPEFLTYFQNEAQLEKSRLLSDRFSAERPKGSFSTLEIQRTEQGDSAMYLCASSSERGGDTQYFGPGTRLTVL.